The clone carrying this TCR beta chain was seen more than once but under ten times. V lost 8 bases to trimming and J lost 13 bases; unmatched junction nucleotides: 10. The V gene's germline CDR1 is MNHNY and CDR2 SVGAGI (reference sequence). CDR3 size: 11 residues. Unique molecular identifiers were added to individual cDNA molecules. TCRdb passed the 5' RACE reads through MiXCR, listing each CDR3 protein once. The sample lists over 90,000 distinct CDR3 sequences, under 15% occurring once. The data were taken from a study of early T cells in non-severe SARS-CoV-2 infection. Study-level background: Chains were not paired, and sequencing was done on bulk RNA from unsorted whole blood.

This clonotype was sampled from an adult who was a healthcare worker with PCR-confirmed SARS-CoV-2 infection or an uninfected control (not recorded which). What was sequenced was whole blood. The chain employs TRBV6-6 and TRBJ2-7; 8 positions match TRBD2. The CDR3 loop reads CASWGAGELYF. CDR3 nucleotide sequence: TGTGCCAGCTGGGGAGCGGGAGAACTTTACTTC.